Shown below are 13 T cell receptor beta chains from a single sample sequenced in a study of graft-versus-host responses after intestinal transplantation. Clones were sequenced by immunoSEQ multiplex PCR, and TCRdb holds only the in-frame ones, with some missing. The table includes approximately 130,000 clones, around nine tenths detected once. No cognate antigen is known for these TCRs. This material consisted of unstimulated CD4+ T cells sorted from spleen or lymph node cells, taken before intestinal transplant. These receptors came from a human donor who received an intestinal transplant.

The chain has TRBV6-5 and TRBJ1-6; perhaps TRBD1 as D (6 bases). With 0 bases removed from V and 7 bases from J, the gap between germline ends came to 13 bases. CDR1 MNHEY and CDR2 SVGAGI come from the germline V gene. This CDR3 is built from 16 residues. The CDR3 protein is CASSYSRNRVNSPLHF. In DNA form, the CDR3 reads TGTGCCAGCAGTTACTCGCGGAACAGGGTGAATTCACCCCTCCACTTT.

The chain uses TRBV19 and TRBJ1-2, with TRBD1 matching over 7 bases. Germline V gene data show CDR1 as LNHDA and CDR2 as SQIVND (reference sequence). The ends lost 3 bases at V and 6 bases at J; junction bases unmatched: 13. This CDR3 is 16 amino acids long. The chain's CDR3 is CASSITNRGGRNGYTF. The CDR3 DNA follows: TGTGCCAGTAGTATCACAAACAGGGGAGGTCGTAATGGCTACACCTTC.

The CDR3 DNA sequence: TGTGCCAGCAGCATTAGGGACAGGGGTGGTAATGAGCAGTTCTTC. It codes for CASSIRDRGGNEQFF. The rearrangement links TRBV21-1 to TRBJ2-1; TRBD1 is taken as the D call from the table, unchecked against the DNA. TRBV21-1 is a known pseudogene. CDR3 length equals 15 residues.

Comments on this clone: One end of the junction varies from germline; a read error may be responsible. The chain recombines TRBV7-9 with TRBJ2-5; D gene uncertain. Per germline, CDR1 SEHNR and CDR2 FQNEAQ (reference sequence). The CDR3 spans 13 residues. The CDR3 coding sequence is TGTGCCAGCAGCTTTGGCAGCCAAGAGATCCAGTACTTC. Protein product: CASSFGSQEIQYF.

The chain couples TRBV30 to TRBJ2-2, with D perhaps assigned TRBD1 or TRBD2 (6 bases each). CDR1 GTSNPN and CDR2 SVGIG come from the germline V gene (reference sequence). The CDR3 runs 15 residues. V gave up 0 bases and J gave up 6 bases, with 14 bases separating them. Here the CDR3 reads CAWSVGGFTPGELFF. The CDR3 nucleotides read TGTGCCTGGAGTGTAGGGGGGTTCACGCCCGGGGAGCTGTTTTTT. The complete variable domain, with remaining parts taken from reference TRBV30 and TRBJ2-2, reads SQTIHQWPATLVQPVGSPLSLECTVEGTSNPNLYWYRQAAGRGLQLLFYSVGIGQISSEVPQNLSASRPQDRQFILSSKKLLLSDSGFYLCAWSVGGFTPGELFFGEGSRLTVL.

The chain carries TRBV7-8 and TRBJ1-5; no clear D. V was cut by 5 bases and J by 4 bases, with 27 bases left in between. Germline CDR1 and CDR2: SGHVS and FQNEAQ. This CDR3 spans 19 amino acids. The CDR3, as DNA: TGTGCCAGCAGCCGCTACGAGACAAGGACCCTCATCGGGAATCAGCCCCAGCATTTT. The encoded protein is CASSRYETRTLIGNQPQHF.

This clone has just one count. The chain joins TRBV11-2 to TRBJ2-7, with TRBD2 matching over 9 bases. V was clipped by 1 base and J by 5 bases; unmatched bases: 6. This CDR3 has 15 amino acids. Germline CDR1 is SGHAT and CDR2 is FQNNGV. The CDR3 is CASSLGRTSVHEQYF. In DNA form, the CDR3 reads TGTGCCAGCAGCTTAGGCCGGACTAGCGTCCACGAGCAGTACTTC.

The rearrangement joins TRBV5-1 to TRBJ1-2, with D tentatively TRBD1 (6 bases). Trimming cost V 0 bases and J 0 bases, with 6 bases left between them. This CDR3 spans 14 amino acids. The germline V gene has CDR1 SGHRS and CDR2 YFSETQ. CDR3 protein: CASSLEGANYGYTF. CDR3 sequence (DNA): TGCGCCAGCAGCTTGGAGGGGGCTAACTATGGCTACACCTTC.

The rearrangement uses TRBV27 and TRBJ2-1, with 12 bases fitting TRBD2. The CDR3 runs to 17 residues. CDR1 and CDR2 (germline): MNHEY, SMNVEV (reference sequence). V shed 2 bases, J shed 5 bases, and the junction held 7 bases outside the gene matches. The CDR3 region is CASSLKASGGVHNEQFF. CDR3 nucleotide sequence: TGTGCCAGCAGTTTAAAAGCTAGCGGGGGGGTCCACAATGAGCAGTTCTTC.

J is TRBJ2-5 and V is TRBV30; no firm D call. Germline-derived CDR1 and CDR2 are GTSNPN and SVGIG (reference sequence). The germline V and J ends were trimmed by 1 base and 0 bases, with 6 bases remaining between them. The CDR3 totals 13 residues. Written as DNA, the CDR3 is TGTGCCTGGAGTGCAACACACCAAGAGACCCAGTACTTC. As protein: CAWSATHQETQYF.

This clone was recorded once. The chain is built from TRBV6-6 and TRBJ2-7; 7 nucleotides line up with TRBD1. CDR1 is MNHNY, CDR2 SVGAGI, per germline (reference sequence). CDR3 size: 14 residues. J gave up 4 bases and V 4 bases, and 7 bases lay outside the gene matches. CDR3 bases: TGTGCCAGCAGTTCCAGGACAGGAACGTACGAGCAGTACTTC. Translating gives CASSSRTGTYEQYF.

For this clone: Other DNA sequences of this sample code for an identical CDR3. CDR3 sequence: CASSVQGAYGYTF. CDR3 sequence (DNA): TGTGCCAGCAGCGTCCAGGGGGCCTATGGCTACACCTTC. This chain joins TRBV9 and TRBJ1-2, with 8 bases lining up with TRBD1. This CDR3 has 13 residues. Per the germline V gene, CDR1 is SGDLS and CDR2 is YYNGEE. J was trimmed by 4 bases and V by 2 bases; bases with no gene match: 1. The whole variable domain, filled in from reference TRBV9 and TRBJ1-2, reads DSGVTQTPKHLITATGQRVTLRCSPRSGDLSVYWYQQSLDQGLQFLIQYYNGEERAKGNILERFSAQQFPDLHSELNLSSLELGDSALYFCASSVQGAYGYTFGSGTRLTVV.

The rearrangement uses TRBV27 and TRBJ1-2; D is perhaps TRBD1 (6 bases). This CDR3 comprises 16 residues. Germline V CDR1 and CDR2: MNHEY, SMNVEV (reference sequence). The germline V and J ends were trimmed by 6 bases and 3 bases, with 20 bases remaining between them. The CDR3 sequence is CASRQGFGSPDYGYTF. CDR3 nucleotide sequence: TGTGCCAGCAGGCAGGGGTTCGGATCCCCGGACTATGGCTACACCTTC.